These T cell receptor beta chains were read from a single sample in a study of blood T cell repertoires in COVID-19. Sequencing was performed with immunoSEQ multiplex PCR; in TCRdb, only in-frame clones are kept and a portion is missing. The top ten hold roughly 5% of the sample, which has about 120,000 clones, around 76% seen once. Sequenced input: peripheral blood. These receptor sequences come from a man between 60 and 75 years old with acute or convalescent COVID-19. Both conserved end residues are part of each CDR3. The D gene is left open where the match is weak. Part of the rows lack a size; the others show once, few, many or a class for expanded clones.

D gene | J gene | V gene | clone size | CDR3 protein
NA | TRBJ2-1 | TRBV19 | NA | CASQYEYSYNEQFF
TRBD2 | TRBJ2-3 | TRBV9 | NA | CASSPYGLGGTDTQYF
NA | TRBJ1-1 | TRBV3-1/TRBV3-2 | NA | CASSQAGSRTEAFF
NA | TRBJ1-1 | TRBV30 | once | CAWRIAPAAINTEAFF
TRBD1 | TRBJ1-1 | TRBV18 | NA | CASSQVRGRETEAFF
NA | TRBJ2-1 | TRBV5-1 | NA | CASSLGQPYNEQFF
NA | TRBJ1-2 | TRBV15 | NA | CATSSQSSRFGYTF
TRBD2 | TRBJ2-1 | TRBV11-2 | NA | CASSLAGTSGSRGINEQFF
NA | TRBJ2-3 | TRBV6-5 | NA | CASVGVYTDTQYF
NA | TRBJ1-1 | TRBV28 | NA | CASSLVAGLPPGTEAFF
TRBD1 | TRBJ1-3 | TRBV5-6 | NA | CASSLRQGGGNTIYF
NA | TRBJ1-6 | TRBV11-2 | NA | CASSLGSQGLVTLHF
NA | TRBJ2-7 | TRBV5-1 | few | CASSAGSGTSYEQYF
NA | TRBJ1-6 | TRBV19 | few | CASSYEGQRSPLHF
TRBD2 | TRBJ2-1 | TRBV7-2 | NA | CASSRRPDSGSRYEQFF
TRBD1 | TRBJ1-1 | TRBV5-1 | NA | CASSADRVGTEAFF
NA | TRBJ2-7 | TRBV5-1 | NA | CASSLDWGRSYEQYF
NA | TRBJ1-6 | TRBV7-6 | NA | CASRTDLNSPLHF
NA | TRBJ1-2 | TRBV7-2 | NA | CASSPPGELYGYTF
TRBD1 | TRBJ1-2 | TRBV14 | NA | CASSQVSRDRGSGYTF
TRBD2 | TRBJ2-1 | TRBV7-9 | NA | CASSPRTSGIYNEQFF
TRBD2 | TRBJ2-7 | TRBV11-2 | NA | CASSSGGGGYEQYF
NA | TRBJ2-7 | TRBV27 | NA | CASSSRQGGGMAYEQYF
NA | TRBJ1-3 | TRBV3-1/TRBV3-2 | NA | CASTSQGISGNTIYF